These 27 T cell receptor beta chains originate from one sample sequenced in a study of control samples from healthy donors and cancer patients (dated by TCRdb to about 2020). Library prep was done by the immunoSEQ multiplex PCR assay. TCRdb retrieved this table from immuneACCESS and kept in-frame rearrangements only. Not all clones are present; in checked studies, unresolved V genes account for under half, and no reason is known for the remainder. The sample includes tens of thousands of clones, with over 90% observed a single time. The ten biggest clones cover about 5% of the sample. Material for sequencing was blood. Receptors originate from a woman aged 18-29 years in good health.

The chain links TRBV5-4 to TRBJ2-2; 8 positions agree with TRBD2. The CDR3 loop spans 16 amino acids. Trimming at V came to 2 bases and at J to 0 bases, leaving 3 bases not matched to a gene. Germline V gene sequence: CDR1 SGHNT, CDR2 YYREEE (reference sequence). The CDR3 loop is CASSFRGLANTGELFF. The DNA of the CDR3 is TGTGCCAGCAGCTTTCGGGGACTAGCGAACACCGGGGAGCTGTTTTTT. Drawing the rest from reference TRBV5-4 and TRBJ2-2, the complete variable domain is ETGVTQSPTHLIKTRGQQVTLRCSSQSGHNTVSWYQQALGQGPQFIFQYYREEENGRGNFPPRFSGLQFPNYSSELNVNALELDDSALYLCASSFRGLANTGELFFGEGSRLTVL.

This chain uses TRBV3-1 (or the pseudogene TRBV3-2) with TRBJ2-1, with TRBD2 matching 13 bases. This CDR3 contains 16 residues. After removal of 4 bases from V and 7 bases from J, the junction contained 7 bases not matched to a gene. CDR1 LGHDT and CDR2 YNNKEL come from the germline V gene (reference sequence). The CDR3, as DNA: TGTGCCAGCAGCCCTGGACTAGCGGGGGTTTCGAATGAGCAGTTCTTC. The encoded protein is CASSPGLAGVSNEQFF.

The chain joins TRBV9 to TRBJ1-1; D perhaps matches TRBD1 (5 bases). The V end lost 0 bases, the J end lost 1 base, and 7 bases lay between the germline ends. The CDR3 sequence is 14 residues long. Germline assignment: CDR1 SGDLS and CDR2 YYNGEE. As DNA, the CDR3 is TGTGCCAGCAGCGTAGTCGACAGGAACACTGAAGCTTTCTTT. Amino acids: CASSVVDRNTEAFF.

The V and J genes are TRBV28 and TRBJ1-5, with D uncertain. The V and J ends lost 3 bases and 4 bases respectively, with 10 bases between them. Germline V lookup: CDR1 MDHEN, CDR2 SYDVKM. The CDR3 has 14 residues. CDR3 sequence (DNA): TGTGCCAGCAGTTTTCGAGGGAAAAATCAGCCCCAGCATTTT. The encoded protein is CASSFRGKNQPQHF. The full variable domain, rest sourced from reference TRBV28 and TRBJ1-5, is DVKVTQSSRYLVKRTGEKVFLECVQDMDHENMFWYRQDPGLGLRLIYFSYDVKMKEKGDIPEGYSVSREKKERFSLILESASTNQTSMYLCASSFRGKNQPQHFGDGTRLSIL.

As DNA, the CDR3 is TGTGCCAGCAGCCAAGTAGGGGGGAATGGCTACACCTTC. It is translated as CASSQVGGNGYTF. The V and J genes are TRBV3-1 (or the pseudogene TRBV3-2) and TRBJ1-2; D is perhaps TRBD1 (6 bases). The CDR3 covers 13 residues. V was cut by 1 base and J by 6 bases, with 9 bases left in between. Germline V gives CDR1 LGHDT, CDR2 YNNKEL (reference sequence).

This sequence joins TRBV3-1 (or the pseudogene TRBV3-2) and TRBJ1-1; D gene unclear. CDR3 size: 14 residues. V shed 0 bases and J shed 11 bases, with 16 bases lying between them. Germline V gene data show CDR1 as LGHDT and CDR2 as YNNKEL (reference sequence). CDR3 in amino acids: CASSQEAQASRAFF. Written as DNA, the CDR3 is TGTGCCAGCAGCCAAGAGGCTCAGGCCTCGCGGGCTTTCTTT.

The chain is built from TRBV6-2 or TRBV6-3 and TRBJ2-7; D is ambiguous. The CDR3 length is 13 residues. V was trimmed by 0 bases and J by 4 bases, leaving 7 bases between them. Germline V CDR1 and CDR2: MNHEY, SVGEGT. CDR3 loop: CASSYSPEYEQYF. The CDR3 bases are TGTGCCAGCAGTTACTCGCCAGAGTACGAGCAGTACTTC.

This sequence joins TRBV19 and TRBJ1-5; perhaps TRBD1 as D (6 bases). V lost 5 bases and J 6 bases, leaving 17 bases between the germline ends. The CDR3 contains 15 residues. Looked up from germline, CDR1 is LNHDA and CDR2 is SQIVND (reference sequence). As DNA, the CDR3 is TGTGCCAGTAGTGGTTACAGGGAGGCCGGTCAGCCCCAGCATTTT. Amino acid sequence: CASSGYREAGQPQHF.

The chain carries TRBV27 and TRBJ1-2, with TRBD1 as a possible D gene (6 bases). With 5 bases removed from V and 4 bases from J, the gap between germline ends came to 14 bases. Germline V gene lookup returns CDR1 MNHEY and CDR2 SMNVEV (reference sequence). The CDR3 length is 14 residues. CDR3 in DNA: TGTGCCAGCAGTCCGCAACAGGGACTCTATGGCTACACCTTC. It is translated as CASSPQQGLYGYTF.

V and J are TRBV20-1 and TRBJ2-1; D is perhaps TRBD1 or TRBD2 (5 bases each). With 3 bases removed from V and 8 bases from J, the gap between germline ends came to 23 bases. Germline V gene data show CDR1 as DFQATT and CDR2 as SNEGSKA (reference sequence). The CDR3 covers 16 residues. CDR3 bases: TGCAGTGCTAGTGCCCCGGGGACCAGGGTTTGGGATGAGCAGTTCTTC. Translated, it gives CSASAPGTRVWDEQFF.

The chain couples TRBV5-6 to TRBJ2-5, with D tentatively TRBD1 (5 bases). This CDR3 has 14 amino acids. In germline, CDR1 is SGHDT, CDR2 YYEEEE. V was clipped by 0 bases and J by 3 bases, with 9 bases between them. CDR3 loop: CASSLVSREETQYF. The CDR3 DNA reads as TGTGCCAGCAGCTTGGTGAGCAGGGAAGAGACCCAGTACTTC.

The chain joins TRBV12-3 or TRBV12-4 to TRBJ2-2; D is unclear. With 0 bases removed from V and 4 bases from J, the gap between germline ends came to 0 bases. The CDR3 has 12 amino acids. CDR3 bases: TGTGCCAGCAGTTTAGCCACCGGGGAGCTGTTTTTT. This sequence encodes CASSLATGELFF.

The chain has TRBV5-6 and TRBJ2-3, with D possibly called TRBD1 or TRBD2 (6 bases each). The CDR3 extends over 15 amino acids. Per the germline V gene, CDR1 is SGHDT and CDR2 is YYEEEE. V lost 7 bases and J 4 bases, leaving 19 bases between the germline ends. In nucleotides, the CDR3 is TGTGCCAGCGGTACCGGACAGCCGGGGGCAGATACGCAGTATTTT. Its translation is CASGTGQPGADTQYF.

V gene TRBV27 combines with J gene TRBJ1-6; D call uncertain. The CDR3 contains 16 residues. Between the trimmed V and J ends, which lost 0 bases and 0 bases, there was a span of 6 bases. CDR1 and CDR2 from the germline V gene are MNHEY and SMNVEV (reference sequence). In DNA, the CDR3 is TGTGCCAGCAGTTTATCAGCGAGCTCCTATAATTCACCCCTCCACTTT. It specifies CASSLSASSYNSPLHF.

J is TRBJ2-4 and V is TRBV27; no reliable D call. Germline V gene sequence: CDR1 MNHEY, CDR2 SMNVEV (reference sequence). The CDR3 is made up of 15 amino acids. The V end lost 2 bases, the J end lost 1 base, and 9 bases lay between the germline ends. The CDR3: CASSLNTFAKNIQYF. The DNA of the CDR3 is TGTGCCAGCAGTTTAAACACCTTCGCCAAAAACATTCAGTACTTC.

The genes are TRBV12-3 or TRBV12-4 and TRBJ1-2; tentative D call: TRBD1 (5 bases). V lost 3 bases, J lost 7 bases, and 12 bases lay in between. CDR3 size: 13 residues. The CDR3 DNA sequence: TGTGCCAGCAGTTTTTTGTCGGGGGTTGGCTACACCTTC. Amino acids: CASSFLSGVGYTF.

V and J are TRBV9 and TRBJ2-5; D uncertain. Germline V gene sequence: CDR1 SGDLS, CDR2 YYNGEE. Trimming pared 0 bases from V and 5 bases from J, leaving 8 bases between. The CDR3 has 13 residues. The CDR3 reads CASSVANGETQYF. CDR3 nucleotide sequence: TGTGCCAGCAGCGTAGCCAACGGGGAGACCCAGTACTTC.

The chain recombines TRBV24-1 with TRBJ2-3; 11 bases fit TRBD2. This CDR3 has 18 amino acids. Unmatched junction bases numbered 14, after V lost 4 bases and J lost 6 bases. Germline V gene sequence: CDR1 KGHDR, CDR2 SFDVKD. The CDR3 region is CATSDSLTSGSPPDTQYF. The CDR3 DNA sequence: TGTGCCACCAGTGACTCGCTCACTAGCGGGAGCCCGCCCGATACGCAGTATTTT.

The V gene is TRBV4-3, the J gene TRBJ2-7, with D unclear. CDR1 and CDR2 from the germline V gene are LGHNA and YSLEER. The CDR3 sequence is 16 residues long. Trimming took 0 bases from V and 0 from J, leaving 12 bases between them. CDR3 amino acids: CASSQDISDNSYEQYF. For the CDR3, the DNA is TGCGCCAGCAGCCAAGATATAAGCGACAACTCCTACGAGCAGTACTTC.

The V and J genes are TRBV28 and TRBJ1-1, with D unclear. This CDR3 is built from 14 residues. Germline V gene sequence: CDR1 MDHEN, CDR2 SYDVKM. V shed 6 bases and J shed 1 base, with 12 bases lying between them. CDR3: CASSRPGGNTEAFF. In DNA form, the CDR3 reads TGTGCCAGCAGCAGACCAGGAGGGAACACTGAAGCTTTCTTT.

The V and J genes are TRBV7-3 and TRBJ2-3, with D unresolved. From germline, CDR1 is SGHTA and CDR2 FQGTGA. Trimming left V 1 base short and J 2 bases short, with 10 bases between. The CDR3 consists of 15 residues. The CDR3 DNA follows: TGTGCCAGCAGCTTAAGCCCTAGAACCACAGATACGCAGTATTTT. It translates to CASSLSPRTTDTQYF. The variable domain in full, with the rest retrieved from reference TRBV7-3 and TRBJ2-3, is GAGVSQTPSNKVTEKGKYVELRCDPISGHTALYWYRQSLGQGPEFLIYFQGTGAADDSGLPNDRFFAVRPEGSVSTLKIQRTERGDSAVYLCASSLSPRTTDTQYFGPGTRLTVL.

In DNA form, the CDR3 reads TGTGCCAGCAGCTTAGTGACAGGGAGTGTGGAGACCCAGTACTTC. Translated, it gives CASSLVTGSVETQYF. V gene TRBV11-2 combines with J gene TRBJ2-5; 7 bases are shared with TRBD1. The CDR3 loop spans 15 amino acids. From germline, CDR1 is SGHAT and CDR2 FQNNGV. The V and J ends lost 1 base and 5 bases, in that order; junction bases with no gene match: 7.

V usage is TRBV27 and J usage is TRBJ2-1, with TRBD2 identical over 7 bases. CDR1 and CDR2 (germline): MNHEY, SMNVEV (reference sequence). CDR3 length: 15 amino acids. The V gene end was trimmed by 1 base and the J gene end by 3 bases; junction bases not matched to a gene: 3. CDR3 sequence (DNA): TGTGCCAGCAGTTTATTGGCGGGAGTCTACAATGAGCAGTTCTTC. Translated: CASSLLAGVYNEQFF.

The chain carries TRBV27 and TRBJ2-1, with 7 bases matching TRBD1. Germline trimming cut 3 bases from V and 2 bases from J; bases unmatched to any gene: 1. The length of the CDR3 is 14 residues. Looked up from germline, CDR1 is MNHEY and CDR2 is SMNVEV (reference sequence). The CDR3 DNA is TGTGCCAGCAGTTTCGGGACAGCCTACAATGAGCAGTTCTTC. Protein sequence: CASSFGTAYNEQFF.

V usage is TRBV3-1 (or the pseudogene TRBV3-2) and J usage is TRBJ2-3; D is possibly TRBD2 (5 bases). This CDR3 has 15 residues. V lost 3 bases, J lost 2 bases, and 12 bases lay in between. CDR1 and CDR2 from the germline V gene are LGHDT and YNNKEL (reference sequence). As DNA, the CDR3 is TGTGCCAGCAGCCAGGTACTAGTCTCCACAGATACGCAGTATTTT. Translation: CASSQVLVSTDTQYF.

CDR3: CASSLGLVHTGELFF. The DNA of the CDR3 is TGTGCCAGCAGCTTGGGCCTTGTCCACACCGGGGAGCTGTTTTTT. The V gene is TRBV27, the J gene TRBJ2-2, with D unclear. Trimming pared 6 bases from V and 3 bases from J, leaving 14 bases between. The CDR3 extends over 15 amino acids. Germline V CDR1 and CDR2: MNHEY, SMNVEV (reference sequence).

The J gene is TRBJ1-5, the V gene TRBV7-2; no reliable D call. Trimming left V 7 bases short and J 6 bases short, with 10 bases between. There are 12 residues in the CDR3. The germline V gene has CDR1 SGHTA and CDR2 FQGNSA. The CDR3 spells CASTNRGQPQHF. CDR3 in DNA: TGTGCCAGCACCAATCGGGGTCAGCCCCAGCATTTT.